The present entry profiles one T cell receptor (beta chain) with its context. This entry comes from a study of shared clonotypes between healthy human individuals. V was cut by 4 bases and J by 6 bases, with 16 bases left in between. The CDR3 has 15 amino acids. Germline V CDR1 and CDR2: MNHNY, SVGAGI (reference sequence). Combination of CD45RO+ cells with CCR7-negative CD45RA+ TemRA cells was used for CD8 memory. Sequencing was performed with immunoSEQ multiplex PCR; in TCRdb, only in-frame clones are kept and a portion is missing. Of around 690,000 clones in the sample, 90% are singletons; the top ten hold 30% to 40%.

Sequences were obtained from memory CD8+ T cells from PBMCs. Subset indicated: CD45RO+ cells pooled with CCR7-negative TemRA cells. The TCR sequence derives from a man younger than 35 in good health. Some clones in this sample may be carry-over from other donors' samples. The chain recombines TRBV6-6 with TRBJ2-1; perhaps TRBD1 as D (5 bases). CDR3 sequence: CASSSPGIPLNEQFF. The DNA of the CDR3 is TGTGCCAGCAGTTCCCCAGGGATTCCACTCAATGAGCAGTTCTTC.